This T cell receptor (beta chain) was obtained from a study of cytomegalovirus exposure and HLA in healthy donors. It was with 60 Vbeta and 13 Jbeta primers that the PCR ran. Generated by immunoSEQ multiplex PCR, the TCRdb table keeps only in-frame clones and is missing some. The sample includes 75,000 to 85,000 clones. Overall study findings and caveats: Analysis was performed later, and it showed HLA-associated TCR beta chains to be more clonally expanded than equally common others. Accurate HLA-A and HLA-B prediction from TCR beta sequences was reported for most subjects.

Trimming took off 0 bases at V and 15 bases at J, with 12 bases between the two ends. Germline V lookup: CDR1 GTSNPN, CDR2 SVGIG (reference sequence). This CDR3 is built from 11 residues. A remark on this clone: Its antigen remains unknown.

The receptor comes from a man aged 50 to 60 in good health and CMV-seronegative. The chain recombines TRBV30 with TRBJ2-4, with a possible D match to TRBD2 (5 bases). Material for sequencing was PBMCs. The CDR3 coding sequence is TGTGCCTGGAGTGTTGAGGGAACACGGTACTTC. It yields the protein CAWSVEGTRYF. The full variable domain, completed using reference TRBV30 and TRBJ2-4, is SQTIHQWPATLVQPVGSPLSLECTVEGTSNPNLYWYRQAAGRGLQLLFYSVGIGQISSEVPQNLSASRPQDRQFILSSKKLLLSDSGFYLCAWSVEGTRYFGAGTRLSVL.